These 27 T cell receptor beta chains came from one sample sequenced in a study of glioma-infiltrating T cells after dendritic cell vaccination (dated by TCRdb to about 2016). Reading the label with the study, this specimen's time point is: after dendritic cell vaccination, including at tumor progression/relapse. The library was produced with the immunoSEQ multiplex PCR assay. Drawn from immuneACCESS, this table holds only the in-frame rearrangements with V and J called that TCRdb kept. Clones are partly lost; checked studies trace under half to an unresolved V gene and leave the rest unexplained. This sample gives just under 60,000 clones in total; about four fifths of them show up just once. 15% to 19% of the sample goes to the ten largest clones. The specimen was blood, collected after dendritic cell vaccination. These receptors were collected from a human donor with glioblastoma.

V gene TRBV6-6 combines with J gene TRBJ1-2, with D possibly matching TRBD1 (6 bases). There are 15 residues in the CDR3. V was clipped by 3 bases and J by 3 bases, with 14 bases between them. The V gene's germline CDR1 is MNHNY and CDR2 SVGAGI (reference sequence). CDR3 in DNA: TGTGCCAGCAGTTATCGGACAGCAAAATACTATGGCTACACCTTC. It translates to CASSYRTAKYYGYTF.

This rearrangement joins TRBV7-9 to TRBJ2-7, with 7 bases matching TRBD1. The CDR3 sequence is 15 residues long. Germline V CDR1 and CDR2: SEHNR, FQNEAQ (reference sequence). V was pared by 8 bases and J by 3 bases, with 13 bases of the junction left unmatched. The DNA of the CDR3 is TGTGCCAGCTCCCCGTTGACAGGGTTGGTCTACGAGCAGTACTTC. It codes for CASSPLTGLVYEQYF.

CDR3 region: CASSIAGIRQETQYF. Here the CDR3 DNA reads TGTGCCAGCAGTATCGCAGGGATTCGACAAGAGACCCAGTACTTC. This chain uses TRBV7-2 with TRBJ2-5; TRBD1 might be the D (5 bases). The CDR3 is made up of 15 amino acids. The V end was cut by 6 bases, the J end by 2 bases, with 16 bases between. Germline CDR1 and CDR2: SGHTA and FQGNSA.

This rearrangement joins TRBV27 to TRBJ2-7, with 14 bases aligning to TRBD2. The CDR3 loop spans 15 amino acids. Germline V gene lookup returns CDR1 MNHEY and CDR2 SMNVEV (reference sequence). Germline trimming cut 5 bases from V and 7 bases from J; bases unmatched to any gene: 7. CDR3 sequence reads: CASSPRLAGGLEQYF. The CDR3 DNA reads TGTGCCAGCAGTCCCAGACTAGCGGGGGGGCTGGAGCAGTACTTC.

The gene calls are TRBV25-1 and TRBJ1-2; the D gene is possibly TRBD1 (5 bases). This CDR3 has 17 residues. Looked up from germline, CDR1 is MGHDK and CDR2 is SYGVNS. V lost 5 bases, J lost 1 base, and 20 bases lay in between. CDR3 residues: CASSPGRNRRINYGYTF. DNA for the CDR3: TGTGCCAGCAGTCCCGGTCGGAACAGGCGCATTAACTATGGCTACACCTTC.

The chain is built from TRBV11-2 and TRBJ2-7; 9 nucleotides agree with TRBD1. The CDR3 has 14 amino acids. The germline V gene has CDR1 SGHAT and CDR2 FQNNGV. The junction had 4 bases not matched to a gene; V was cut back by 3 bases and J by 4 bases. DNA of the CDR3: TGTGCCAGCAGCTTCGGGACAGGGCGATACGAGCAGTACTTC. Translated: CASSFGTGRYEQYF. The variable domain in full, completed from reference TRBV11-2 and TRBJ2-7, reads EAGVAQSPRYKIIEKRQSVAFWCNPISGHATLYWYQQILGQGPKLLIQFQNNGVVDDSQLPKDRFSAERLKGVDSTLKIQPAKLEDSAVYLCASSFGTGRYEQYFGPGTRLTVT.

CDR3 loop: CASSLGAVLETQYF. CDR3 DNA sequence: TGTGCCAGCAGCTTGGGAGCGGTGCTGGAGACCCAGTACTTC. The chain employs TRBV7-2 and TRBJ2-5, with D perhaps matching TRBD2 (5 bases). V dropped 3 bases and J dropped 5 bases, with 13 bases sitting between them. CDR1 is SGHTA, CDR2 FQGNSA, per germline. This CDR3 contains 14 residues.

The gene calls are TRBV4-1 and TRBJ1-2, with 7 bases aligning to TRBD1. Germline lookup yields CDR1 MGHRA and CDR2 YSYEKL. The CDR3 covers 13 residues. V lost 4 bases, J lost 8 bases, and 7 bases stayed unmatched. CDR3 residues: CASSPLRGRGYTF. The CDR3 nucleotides read TGCGCCAGCAGCCCTCTGAGGGGGCGAGGCTACACCTTC.

This clone was counted a few times. The V gene is TRBV5-1, the J gene TRBJ2-3; D is undetermined. CDR1 and CDR2 from the germline V gene are SGHRS and YFSETQ. This CDR3 spans 15 amino acids. Trimming shortened V by 4 bases and J by 4 bases, and 16 bases separated the two germline ends. CDR3 DNA: TGCGCCAGCAGCGTAATCATGGGCCCCCCAGATACGCAGTATTTT. Its protein is CASSVIMGPPDTQYF.

The gene calls are TRBV14 and TRBJ2-1, with 8 bases lining up with TRBD1. J lost 15 bases, V lost 4 bases, and 17 bases had no gene match. The germline CDR1 and CDR2 sequences are SGHDN and FVKESK. The CDR3 contains 15 residues. For the CDR3, the DNA is TGTGCCAGCAGCCCTTTCATTAGGGACGGGACAGGTCTGTTCTTC. It encodes CASSPFIRDGTGLFF.

This chain uses TRBV2 with TRBJ1-6; 9 bases line up with TRBD1. V was clipped by 7 bases and J by 9 bases; unmatched bases: 13. CDR3 length: 16 amino acids. The germline V gene has CDR1 SNHLY and CDR2 FYNNEI. The CDR3 DNA sequence: TGTGCCAGCACGGGGCGGGACAGGGTAATGAGTTCACCCCTCCACTTT. It yields the protein CASTGRDRVMSSPLHF.

The V gene is TRBV7-8, the J gene TRBJ1-4; 7 bases line up with TRBD1. The CDR3 length is 15 residues. Germline CDR1 is SGHVS and CDR2 is FQNEAQ. J was trimmed by 8 bases and V by 5 bases; bases with no gene match: 11. The CDR3, as DNA: TGTGCCAGCAGCCTCACAGGGGCGGTAGACGAAAAACTGTTTTTT. Protein product: CASSLTGAVDEKLFF.

In DNA form, the CDR3 reads TGCGCCAGCAGCCTTGGCCGGGGGACCGGGGAGCTGTTTTTT. This encodes CASSLGRGTGELFF. The chain carries TRBV4-1 and TRBJ2-2, with D maybe TRBD2 (6 bases). V was pared by 4 bases and J by 5 bases, with 11 bases between. Germline CDR1 MGHRA, CDR2 YSYEKL. The CDR3 covers 14 residues.

The table lists this clone with a count of one. Within the sample, other DNA sequences also encode this same CDR3. This rearrangement joins TRBV13 to TRBJ2-5; TRBD2 matches 12 bases. The CDR3 covers 16 residues. Germline CDR1 reads PRHDT; CDR2 reads FYEKMQ (reference sequence). V trimming: 5 bases; J trimming: 2 bases; junction bases outside the gene matches: 6. In DNA, the CDR3 is TGTGCCAGCAGCCTGGGTCTAGCGGGGGGGCAAGAGACCCAGTACTTC. Translated: CASSLGLAGGQETQYF.

V usage is TRBV4-1 and J usage is TRBJ1-3, with D maybe TRBD1 (5 bases). The length of the CDR3 is 13 residues. The germline V gene has CDR1 MGHRA and CDR2 YSYEKL. The V and J ends lost 2 bases and 8 bases respectively, with 10 bases between them. CDR3 residues: CASSQPGLDTIYF. The CDR3 DNA reads as TGCGCCAGCAGCCAACCAGGGTTGGACACCATATATTTT.

The chain combines TRBV2 with TRBJ1-6, with 7 bases identical to TRBD1. With 3 bases clipped from V and 4 bases from J, the junction kept 0 bases outside the gene matches. Germline CDR1 SNHLY, CDR2 FYNNEI. The CDR3 spans 14 residues. This CDR3 is CASSEGQYNSPLHF. DNA for the CDR3: TGTGCCAGCAGTGAGGGACAGTATAATTCACCCCTCCACTTT.

The V gene is TRBV5-4, the J gene TRBJ2-5, with 10 positions matching TRBD2. Per the germline V gene, CDR1 is SGHNT and CDR2 is YYREEE (reference sequence). The length of the CDR3 is 14 residues. Trimming took 2 bases from V and 5 from J; bases not matched to a gene: 3. CDR3 residues: CASSLAGGRETQYF. The DNA of the CDR3 is TGTGCCAGCAGCTTAGCGGGGGGGCGGGAGACCCAGTACTTC.

This clone was detected once. This chain links TRBV10-3 with TRBJ1-2; D unresolved. The CDR3 has 10 residues. V lost 8 bases and J 7 bases, leaving 8 bases between the germline ends. Germline-derived CDR1 and CDR2 are ENHRY and SYGVKD. Written as DNA, the CDR3 is TGTGCCATCCGAGCCGGTGGCTACACCTTC. This translates into CAIRAGGYTF.

V is TRBV10-1 and J is TRBJ1-1; D gene ambiguous. This CDR3 contains 13 residues. CDR1 is WNHNN and CDR2 is SYGVQD in the germline V gene (reference sequence). The ends were cut back, 6 bases at V and 4 bases at J, with 12 bases in the middle. The DNA of the CDR3 is TGCGCCAGCAGCCTTGATAGAAGCACTGAAGCTTTCTTT. It specifies CASSLDRSTEAFF.

The rearrangement uses TRBV30 and TRBJ1-1; 8 nucleotides align to TRBD1. Germline V CDR1 and CDR2: GTSNPN, SVGIG (reference sequence). The CDR3 runs to 12 residues. V dropped 5 bases and J dropped 6; count of bases not matched to a gene: 5. The CDR3 reads CAWGQGAAEAFF. CDR3 bases: TGTGCCTGGGGACAGGGCGCCGCTGAAGCTTTCTTT.

This chain joins TRBV6-1 and TRBJ1-3; tentative D call: TRBD1 (5 bases). The CDR3 consists of 16 residues. Trimming shortened V by 0 bases and J by 1 base, and 10 bases separated the two germline ends. Germline CDR1 is MNHNS and CDR2 is SASEGT. The CDR3 coding sequence is TGTGCCAGCAGTGAAGCGCTCCCAGGGTCTGGAAACACCATATATTTT. It translates to CASSEALPGSGNTIYF.

V and J are TRBV7-6 and TRBJ2-1; perhaps TRBD2 as D (6 bases). The CDR3 consists of 15 residues. Germline-derived CDR1 and CDR2 are SGHVS and FNYEAQ. Trimming pared 5 bases from V and 4 bases from J, leaving 15 bases between. The CDR3 region has the DNA TGTGCCAGCAGCCCAACCGGCGGGGATTACAATGAGCAGTTCTTC. This codes for CASSPTGGDYNEQFF. Drawing the rest from reference TRBV7-6 and TRBJ2-1, the complete variable domain is GAGVSQSPRYKVTKRGQDVALRCDPISGHVSLYWYRQALGQGPEFLTYFNYEAQQDKSGLPNDRFSAERPEGSISTLTIQRTEQRDSAMYRCASSPTGGDYNEQFFGPGTRLTVL.

The rearrangement joins TRBV19 to TRBJ1-6, with 7 nucleotides matching TRBD1. The CDR3 length is 16 residues. J gave up 6 bases and V 7 bases, and 12 bases lay outside the gene matches. The germline gives CDR1 LNHDA, CDR2 SQIVND (reference sequence). CDR3 nucleotides: TGTGCCAGTACTACCCGAGGAGGGGGCCGTAATTCACCCCTCCACTTT. Its translation: CASTTRGGGRNSPLHF. Drawing the rest from reference TRBV19 and TRBJ1-6, the complete variable domain is DGGITQSPKYLFRKEGQNVTLSCEQNLNHDAMYWYRQDPGQGLRLIYYSQIVNDFQKGDIAEGYSVSREKKESFPLTVTSAQKNPTAFYLCASTTRGGGRNSPLHFGNGTRLTVT.

J is TRBJ1-1 and V is TRBV6-6, with unresolved D. CDR3 length equals 13 residues. Deletions cut 5 bases from V and 4 bases from J, with 11 bases between. Germline V gene data show CDR1 as MNHNY and CDR2 as SVGAGI (reference sequence). The CDR3 coding sequence is TGTGCCAGCAGTCCCCCCGGGGTCACTGAAGCTTTCTTT. It translates to CASSPPGVTEAFF.

The CDR3 nucleotides read TGCGCCAGCAGCCAATTTTACCGACAGTTATCGGCCAAAAACATTCAGTACTTC. Translated, it gives CASSQFYRQLSAKNIQYF. The V gene is TRBV4-1, the J gene TRBJ2-4; D perhaps matches TRBD1 (5 bases). Between the trimmed V and J ends, which lost 2 bases and 1 base, there was a span of 18 bases. CDR3 length: 18 residues. The germline V gene has CDR1 MGHRA and CDR2 YSYEKL.

This chain links TRBV30 with TRBJ1-4; possible D gene TRBD1, 6 bases. The germline CDR1 and CDR2 sequences are GTSNPN and SVGIG (reference sequence). This CDR3 is built from 13 residues. With 6 bases removed from V and 4 bases from J, the gap between germline ends came to 12 bases. The CDR3 reads CACGGANNEKLFF. CDR3 DNA: TGTGCCTGCGGGGGGGCGAATAATGAAAAACTGTTTTTT. Variable domain in full (rest from reference TRBV30 and TRBJ1-4): SQTIHQWPATLVQPVGSPLSLECTVEGTSNPNLYWYRQAAGRGLQLLFYSVGIGQISSEVPQNLSASRPQDRQFILSSKKLLLSDSGFYLCACGGANNEKLFFGSGTQLSVL.

This chain connects TRBV11-2 to TRBJ1-1; TRBD1 is a possible D gene (6 bases). The CDR3 is 11 residues long. Per the germline V gene, CDR1 is SGHAT and CDR2 is FQNNGV. The V gene lost 6 bases and the J gene lost 7 bases, with 9 bases spanning the gap. The CDR3: CASSGQLEAFF. The CDR3 DNA is TGTGCCAGCAGTGGACAGCTTGAAGCTTTCTTT. Using reference TRBV11-2 and TRBJ1-1 for the parts outside the CDR3, the full variable domain is EAGVAQSPRYKIIEKRQSVAFWCNPISGHATLYWYQQILGQGPKLLIQFQNNGVVDDSQLPKDRFSAERLKGVDSTLKIQPAKLEDSAVYLCASSGQLEAFFGQGTRLTVV.